What follows describes a single TCR beta chain. This receptor's antigen is unknown. Base qualities are not provided; no much larger clone lies one nucleotide away. The same DNA, extracted from blood mononuclear cells, served for both TCR sequencing and STAT3 sequencing. CDR1 is given as SEHNR and CDR2 as FQNEAQ, both from the germline V gene (reference sequence). The CDR3 contains 17 residues, cysteine and phenylalanine counted. This entry keeps only the CDR3 DNA: 51 bases, framed from base 1. The germline V and J ends show losses of 2 bases and 1 base respectively, and no gene match explains 3 bases of the junction. TCRbeta libraries were sequenced on an Illumina MiSeq, averaging roughly 40,000 productive templates per sample. TCRbeta CDR3 libraries were generated with the immunoSEQ assay using multiplex PCR amplification. Per the source publication's procedure: Repertoire diversity was calculated as previously defined, and values close to 0 indicated extremely monoclonal samples. Sourced from immuneACCESS, this table was stored by TCRdb with only in-frame sequences that have V and J called. A share of the clones is absent; for the studies checked, an unresolved V gene accounts for under half, and the remainder has no known explanation. The V and J calls and the clone size are those of that table, but D and trimming were determined from the DNA. Across this sample there are some 27,000 clones, with 60% to 85% seen only once. The top ten hold 30% of the sample.

This sample is drawn from a study of STAT3 mutations in large granular lymphocyte leukemia (dated by TCRdb to about 2019). Background for the entire study: In roughly half of the longitudinally sequenced T-LGLL patients, canonical activating STAT3 mutations were detected. Over half of the T-LGLL patients were given one or more immunosuppressive therapy regimens, and around 40% of those treated had a hematologic response. Patients with T-cell large granular lymphocyte leukemia underwent serial deep sequencing of TCRbeta CDR3 and STAT3 to reconstruct clonal hierarchy and dynamics. From an initial cohort of roughly 220 LGL patients, about 19 representative T-LGLL cases were picked for longitudinal TCRbeta and STAT3 sequencing. As controls within the study, a couple of patients with natural killer LGL leukemia were also sequenced longitudinally. On average, sequencing was done at around 4 time points per patient, with the number of samplings ranging from 2 to 8. Study-wide findings and limitations: All T-LGLL patients had at least one immunodominant TCRbeta clonotype, and roughly half had multiple immunodominant subclonotypes. Because no samples were available when a clone first appeared, clonal expansion had to be inferred from samplings taken at other points. Variable intervals between samplings and differing treatment regimens complicated linking therapy response to changes in TCR clonal burden. Dominant TCR clone burden was found to exceed STAT3 mutant burden in several patients, suggesting that STAT3 mutation arose secondarily within a pre-expanded clone. In about 30% of the 18 patients, TCR clonotype switching occurred after therapy, and every newly emerging clone was STAT3 wild type. Because codominant clonotypes persisted in some patients, a small but highly pathogenic clone may have been missed.

The clonotype originates from a woman aged 50 to 65 with T-cell large granular lymphocyte leukemia. Some clones in this sample may be carry-over from other donors' samples. The age is the age at diagnosis. Sequences were obtained from peripheral blood mononuclear cells. The rearrangement joined TRBV7-9 to TRBJ2-5, with TRBD2 identical over 14 junction bases. The CDR3 region reads CASSLPGLAGGQETQYF. The DNA sequence is given as TGTGCCAGCAGCTTACCCGGACTAGCGGGAGGCCAAGAGACCCAGTACTTC.